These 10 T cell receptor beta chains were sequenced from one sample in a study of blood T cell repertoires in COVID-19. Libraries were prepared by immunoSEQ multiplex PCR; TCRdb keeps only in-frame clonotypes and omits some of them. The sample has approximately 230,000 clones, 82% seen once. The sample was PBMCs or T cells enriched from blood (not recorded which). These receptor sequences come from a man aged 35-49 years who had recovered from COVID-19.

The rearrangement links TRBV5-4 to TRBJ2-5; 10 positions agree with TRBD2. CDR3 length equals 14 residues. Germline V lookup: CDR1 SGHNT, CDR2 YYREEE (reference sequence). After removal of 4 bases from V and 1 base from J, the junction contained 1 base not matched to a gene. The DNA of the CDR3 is TGTGCCAGCAGCCGGACTAGCGGCCAAGAGACCCAGTACTTC. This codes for CASSRTSGQETQYF.

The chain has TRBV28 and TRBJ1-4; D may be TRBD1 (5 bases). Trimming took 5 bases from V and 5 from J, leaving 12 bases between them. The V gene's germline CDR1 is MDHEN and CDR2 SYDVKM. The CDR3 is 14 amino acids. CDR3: CASSEGAVNEKLFF. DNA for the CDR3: TGTGCCAGCAGTGAAGGGGCGGTCAATGAAAAACTGTTTTTT.

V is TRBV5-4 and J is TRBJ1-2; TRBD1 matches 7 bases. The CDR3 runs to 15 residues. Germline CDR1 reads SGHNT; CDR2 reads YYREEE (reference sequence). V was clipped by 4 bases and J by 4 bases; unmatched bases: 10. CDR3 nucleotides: TGTGCCAGCAGCCAGAAGGGGGCGACTCGCTATGGCTACACCTTC. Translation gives CASSQKGATRYGYTF.

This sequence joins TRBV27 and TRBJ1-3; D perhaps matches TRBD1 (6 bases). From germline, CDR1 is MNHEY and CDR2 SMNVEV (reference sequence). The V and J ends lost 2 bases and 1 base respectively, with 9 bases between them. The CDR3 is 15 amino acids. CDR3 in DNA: TGTGCCAGCAGTTTACAGGGGTGGTCTGGAAACACCATATATTTT. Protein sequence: CASSLQGWSGNTIYF.

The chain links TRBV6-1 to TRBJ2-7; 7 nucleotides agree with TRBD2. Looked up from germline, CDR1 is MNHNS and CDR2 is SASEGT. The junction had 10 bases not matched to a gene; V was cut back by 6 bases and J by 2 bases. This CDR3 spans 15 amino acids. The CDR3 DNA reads TGTGCCAGCAGGGGATCGTCTAGCGGCACCTACGAGCAGTACTTC. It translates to CASRGSSSGTYEQYF.

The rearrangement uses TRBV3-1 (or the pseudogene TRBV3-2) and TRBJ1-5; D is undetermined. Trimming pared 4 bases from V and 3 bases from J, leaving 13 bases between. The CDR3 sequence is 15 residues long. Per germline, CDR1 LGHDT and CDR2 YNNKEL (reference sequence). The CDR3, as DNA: TGTGCCAGCAGCCCCTCGTCAGGTGCCAATCAGCCCCAGCATTTT. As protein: CASSPSSGANQPQHF.

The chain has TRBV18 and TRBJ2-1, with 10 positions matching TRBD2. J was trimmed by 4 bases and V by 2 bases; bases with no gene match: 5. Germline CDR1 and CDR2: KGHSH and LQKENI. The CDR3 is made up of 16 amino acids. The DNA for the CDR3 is TGTGCCAGCTCACCATTTATAGCGGGGGGTTACAATGAGCAGTTCTTC. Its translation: CASSPFIAGGYNEQFF. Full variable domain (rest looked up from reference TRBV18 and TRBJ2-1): NAGVMQNPRHLVRRRGQEARLRCSPMKGHSHVYWYRQLPEEGLKFMVYLQKENIIDESGMPKERFSAEFPKEGPSILRIQQVVRGDSAAYFCASSPFIAGGYNEQFFGPGTRLTVL.

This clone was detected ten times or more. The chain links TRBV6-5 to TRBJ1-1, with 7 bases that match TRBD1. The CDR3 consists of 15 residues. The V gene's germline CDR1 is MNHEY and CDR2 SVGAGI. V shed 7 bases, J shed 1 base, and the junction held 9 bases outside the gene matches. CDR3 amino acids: CASKEQGNGNTEAFF. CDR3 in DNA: TGTGCCAGCAAGGAACAGGGGAACGGGAACACTGAAGCTTTCTTT.

The CDR3 nucleotides are TGTGCCAGCATTGGGACTACCTACACCGGGGAGCTGTTTTTT. Translation: CASIGTTYTGELFF. The chain employs TRBV2 and TRBJ2-2; 7 nucleotides agree with TRBD2. After removal of 7 bases from V and 3 bases from J, the junction contained 5 bases not matched to a gene. Germline assignment: CDR1 SNHLY and CDR2 FYNNEI. This CDR3 contains 14 residues.

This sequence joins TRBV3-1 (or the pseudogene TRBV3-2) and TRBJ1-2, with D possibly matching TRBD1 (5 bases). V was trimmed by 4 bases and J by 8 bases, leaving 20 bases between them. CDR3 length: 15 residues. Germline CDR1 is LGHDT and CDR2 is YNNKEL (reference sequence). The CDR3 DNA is TGTGCCAGCAGCCTCGCAGGCTTCAGGGAAGGAGGCTACACCTTC. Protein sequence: CASSLAGFREGGYTF.